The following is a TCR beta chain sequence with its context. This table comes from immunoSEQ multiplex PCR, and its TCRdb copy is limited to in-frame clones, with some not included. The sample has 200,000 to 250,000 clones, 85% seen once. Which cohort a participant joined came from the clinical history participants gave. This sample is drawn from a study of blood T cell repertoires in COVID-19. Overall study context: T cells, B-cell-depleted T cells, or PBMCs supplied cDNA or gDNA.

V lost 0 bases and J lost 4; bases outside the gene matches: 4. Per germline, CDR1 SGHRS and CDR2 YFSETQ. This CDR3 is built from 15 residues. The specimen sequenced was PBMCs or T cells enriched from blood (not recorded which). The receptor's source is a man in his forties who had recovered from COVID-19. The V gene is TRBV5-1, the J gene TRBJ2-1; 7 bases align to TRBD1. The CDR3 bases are TGCGCCAGCAGCTTGGGGCAGGGGGATTACAATGAGCAGTTCTTC. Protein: CASSLGQGDYNEQFF.